The clone carrying this TCR beta chain was counted ten times or more. What it recognizes is unknown. The trim removed 1 base at V and 4 bases at J, leaving 4 bases unmatched. Germline assignment: CDR1 SGHTA and CDR2 FQGNSA. The CDR3 runs 15 residues. Template switching created a universal primer site, and the cDNA included unique molecular identifiers. TCRdb re-called the 5' RACE reads through MiXCR, storing one row per CDR3 protein. The sample lists roughly 1,500,000 distinct CDR3 sequences, more than 30% occurring once. This entry belongs to a study of identical twins. Study-wide results and caveats: Abundant beta clonotypes from cord blood had fewer insertions, unlike memory repertoires, which showed none. Researchers caution that invariant MAIT and iNKT cells could partly confound zero-insertion analyses. Within beta out-of-frame sequences, the excess sharing observed between twins was weaker.

The genes are TRBV7-2 and TRBJ2-1, with 7 bases identical to TRBD2. This receptor was taken from a newborn girl in good health. The sample was cord blood. Written as DNA, the CDR3 is TGTGCCAGCAGCTTAGAAGCGGGGCCTTACAATGAGCAGTTCTTC. Translating it yields CASSLEAGPYNEQFF.